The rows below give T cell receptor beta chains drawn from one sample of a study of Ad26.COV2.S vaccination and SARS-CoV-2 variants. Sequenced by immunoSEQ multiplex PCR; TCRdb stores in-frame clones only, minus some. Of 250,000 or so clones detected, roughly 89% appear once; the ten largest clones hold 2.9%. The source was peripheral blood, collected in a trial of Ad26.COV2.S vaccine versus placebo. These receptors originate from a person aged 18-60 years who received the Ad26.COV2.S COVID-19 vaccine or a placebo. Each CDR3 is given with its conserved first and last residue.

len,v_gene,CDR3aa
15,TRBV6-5,CASSYMSSYNSPLHF
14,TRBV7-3,CASSLTPQTGELFF
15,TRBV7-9,CASRRDRGDTGELFF
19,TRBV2,CASSDLPGLAGVITDTQYF
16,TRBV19,CASMLGNGRDNQPQHF
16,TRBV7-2,CASSLGPVRSNQPQHF
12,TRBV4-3,CASSQEDGELFF
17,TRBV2,CASNSGPLIGLNTEAFF
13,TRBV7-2,CASSRGTGYEQYF
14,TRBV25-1,CASSGLTHNYGYTF
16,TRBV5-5,CASSSYPGGLAGELFF
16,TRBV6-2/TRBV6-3,CASSYADRGGYQPQHF
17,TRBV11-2,CASSLHRGDTAKNIQYF
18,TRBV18,CASSPGTTGVMGNQPQHF
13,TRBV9,CASSVGRGTEAFF
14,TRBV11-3,CASRAESNTGELFF
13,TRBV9,CASRNPENYGYTF
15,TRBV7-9,CASSLAPATNEKLFF
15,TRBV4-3,CASSQDSYGGQPQHF
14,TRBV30,CAWSRSPPGETQYF
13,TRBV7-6,CASSPLRAGEQFF
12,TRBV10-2,CASSGGTFEAFF
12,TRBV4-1,CASSPGGTEAFF
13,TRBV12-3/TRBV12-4,CASSLSGANVLTF
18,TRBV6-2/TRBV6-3,CASSYSPGLPVKSTEAFF
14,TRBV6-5,CASSVDSGANVLTF
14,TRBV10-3,CAISESGVDQPQHF
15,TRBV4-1,CASSQQGNPTTEQYF
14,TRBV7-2,CASSAPPGGETQYF
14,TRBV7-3,CASSLNGDTAGYTF
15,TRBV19,CASAPGGNSNQPQHF
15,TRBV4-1,CASSRSADRGQPQHF
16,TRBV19,CASSIGGTNSPQPQHF
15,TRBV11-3,CASSLGQGRSTEAFF
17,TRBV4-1,CASSLIRVGQRNTEAFF
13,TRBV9,CASSVEVGAEQFF